The 10 T cell receptor beta chains below all came from one sample that was sequenced in a study of vaccination and CD4 T cells after COVID-19. Sequencing of the DNA from cultured CD4+ T cells was carried out with the Oncomine TCR Beta short-read assay. TCRdb passed the PCR reads through MiXCR, listing each CDR3 protein once. This sample has 18,000 or so distinct CDR3 sequences; under 30% occur once, and the top ten carry 17%. The treatment was: 10-day PBMC culture with coronavirus spike peptide pools or control peptides (ViraFEST assay). These receptors have no known antigen. Input material: cultured CD4+ T cells from blood. Receptors were obtained from a human donor with COVID-19.

In this sample, this clonotype turned up a few times. The V and J genes are TRBV10-2 and TRBJ1-1; no definite D call. CDR3 length: 13 amino acids. CDR1 WSHSY and CDR2 SAAADI come from the germline V gene. Trimming stripped 2 bases from V and 4 bases from J, with 8 bases between. CDR3 region: CASSEMGRTEAFF. In DNA form, the CDR3 reads TGCGCCAGCAGTGAGATGGGTCGCACTGAAGCTTTCTTT.

There are a few counts of this clonotype. The chain is built from TRBV7-3 and TRBJ2-3, with D uncertain. The ends were cut back, 2 bases at V and 2 bases at J, with 8 bases in the middle. Germline V gene sequence: CDR1 SGHTA, CDR2 FQGTGA. The CDR3 extends over 14 amino acids. CDR3 protein: CASSLLLPTDTQYF. The CDR3, as DNA: TGTGCCAGCAGCTTATTGTTGCCCACAGATACGCAGTATTTT.

V and J are TRBV21-1 and TRBJ1-1; whether TRBD1, the table's D call, matches the DNA was not checked. TRBV21-1 corresponds to a pseudogene. The CDR3 is 16 amino acids. The CDR3 reads CASSKKKQGEFTEAFF. DNA of the CDR3: TGTGCCAGCAGCAAAAAAAAACAGGGAGAGTTCACTGAAGCTTTCTTT.

This clonotype came up a few times. This sequence joins TRBV7-2 and TRBJ1-6; a possible D gene is TRBD1 (6 bases). The CDR3 length is 17 residues. V shed 6 bases and J shed 8 bases, with 23 bases lying between them. Per the germline V gene, CDR1 is SGHTA and CDR2 is FQGNSA. CDR3 sequence: CASSFYRGGLAHSPLHF. CDR3 coding DNA: TGTGCCAGCAGTTTTTACCGAGGGGGGTTGGCCCATTCACCCCTCCACTTT.

This clonotype was counted a few times. This CDR3 reads CASSSPPGQNNSPLHF. The CDR3, as DNA: TGTGCCAGTAGCTCCCCTCCGGGACAGAATAATTCACCCCTCCACTTT. The chain is built from TRBV19 and TRBJ1-6, with 7 bases matching TRBD1. With 6 bases clipped from V and 5 bases from J, the junction kept 10 bases outside the gene matches. The CDR3 has 16 amino acids. Germline V CDR1 and CDR2: LNHDA, SQIVND (reference sequence).

The table lists this clonotype with a few counts. The rearrangement joins TRBV19 to TRBJ2-3; D is unresolved. The CDR3 length is 15 residues. Germline loops: CDR1 LNHDA, CDR2 SQIVND (reference sequence). Trimming cost V 4 bases and J 0 bases, with 11 bases left between them. CDR3 residues: CASSTLQRSTDTQYF. CDR3 sequence (DNA): TGTGCCAGTAGTACTCTCCAGAGGAGCACAGATACGCAGTATTTT.

The V and J genes are TRBV2 and TRBJ1-1; weak D call: TRBD1 (5 bases). Trimming cost V 7 bases and J 1 base, with 16 bases left between them. This CDR3 region has 15 residues. In germline, CDR1 is SNHLY, CDR2 FYNNEI. The DNA of the CDR3 is TGTGCCAGCAAGGGGTCCTTGGGGTCGAACACTGAAGCTTTCTTT. Translating gives CASKGSLGSNTEAFF.

This clonotype was seen more than once but under ten times. The J gene is TRBJ2-2, the V gene TRBV6-1, with 9 bases that match TRBD1. The V gene end was trimmed by 8 bases and the J gene end by 4 bases; junction bases not matched to a gene: 11. This CDR3 is built from 16 residues. Germline V lookup: CDR1 MNHNS, CDR2 SASEGT. Here the CDR3 DNA reads TGTGCCAGCGAGCTTACCGGGACAGGGTTCACCGGGGAGCTGTTTTTT. Its translation: CASELTGTGFTGELFF.

This clonotype occurred a few times. The V and J genes are TRBV20-1 and TRBJ2-5; 11 positions agree with TRBD2. The germline gives CDR1 DFQATT, CDR2 SNEGSKA (reference sequence). V lost 3 bases and J lost 4; bases outside the gene matches: 10. The CDR3 totals 16 residues. CDR3: CSARTPGTSGGETQYF. The CDR3 nucleotides read TGCAGTGCTAGGACACCCGGGACTAGCGGAGGAGAGACCCAGTACTTC.

V gene TRBV28 combines with J gene TRBJ2-1; a possible D gene is TRBD2 (5 bases). The CDR3 covers 12 residues. The germline V and J ends were trimmed by 3 bases and 7 bases, with 7 bases remaining between them. Germline V CDR1 and CDR2: MDHEN, SYDVKM. The CDR3 reads CASSLPGNEQFF. The CDR3 region has the DNA TGTGCCAGCAGTTTGCCGGGAAATGAGCAGTTCTTC.